These T cell receptor beta chains were read from a single sample in a study of T cell responses to AZD1222 COVID-19 vaccine. Repertoires were generated with immunoSEQ multiplex PCR, while TCRdb's copy carries only in-frame clones and drops some. The sample contains some 98,000 clones, 84% of which appear only once. The source was peripheral blood, collected 28 days after the second AZD1222 dose. The receptors were gathered from an adult who received the AZD1222 COVID-19 vaccine. Both conserved end residues are part of each CDR3. Each record gives: J gene, V gene, D gene, clone size, CDR3 DNA, CDR3 protein. The D gene is left open where the match is weak. Rows give clone size only sometimes, using once, few, many, or a class for an expanded clone.

>TRBJ2-7|TRBV11-2|TRBD1|-
TGTGCCAGCAGCTCCGGGACAGGGGGCGGCGAGCAGTACTTC
CASSSGTGGGEQYF
>TRBJ1-2|TRBV12-3/TRBV12-4|-|-
TGTGCCAGCGTAACACAGGGAGATGGCACCTTC
CASVTQGDGTF
>TRBJ1-2|TRBV20-1|-|-
TGCAGTGCTTCAGGTGGTAATGGCTACACCTTC
CSASGGNGYTF
>TRBJ1-5|TRBV27|TRBD1|-
TGTGCCAGCAGTTCAACAGGGGGTCCCCAGCCCCAGCATTTT
CASSSTGGPQPQHF
>TRBJ2-7|TRBV3-1/TRBV3-2|-|-
TGTGCCAGCAGAAATAGTTTAGCGTCCGAGCAGTACTTC
CASRNSLASEQYF
>TRBJ1-2|TRBV6-1|TRBD1|once
TGTGCCAGCAGTGATAGATTGGGACAGAACTATGGCTACACCTTC
CASSDRLGQNYGYTF
>TRBJ1-2|TRBV4-1|TRBD1|-
TGCGCCAGCAGCTCCGGGACAGGGAAAAGCTACACCTTC
CASSSGTGKSYTF
>TRBJ1-3|TRBV7-3|-|-
TGTGCCAGCAGCTTAACGGGGGGTCCTGGAAACACCATATATTTT
CASSLTGGPGNTIYF
>TRBJ2-5|TRBV7-2|-|-
TGTGCCAGCAGCTTAATGTACAGCGAGGGGGAGACCCAGTACTTC
CASSLMYSEGETQYF
>TRBJ2-7|TRBV6-5|TRBD2|-
TGTGCCAGCAAATGGGGCGGTAGCGGGGGTTACGAGCAGTACTTC
CASKWGGSGGYEQYF
>TRBJ2-7|TRBV6-2/TRBV6-3|-|few
TGTGCCAGCAGTTACCCCCCAGAAATATACGAGCAGTACTTC
CASSYPPEIYEQYF
>TRBJ2-3|TRBV21-1|-|-
TGTGCCAGCAGCAAAGCCGGGCGGGAGGGATTTCTTGCAGATACGCAGTATTTT
CASSKAGREGFLADTQYF
>TRBJ1-1|TRBV5-4|-|-
TGTGCCAGCAGCTTGGCCGGGGGGCGAGGTGAAGCTTTCTTT
CASSLAGGRGEAFF
>TRBJ2-5|TRBV24-1|-|-
TGTGCCACCAGTGACAATTGGGAGACCCAGTACTTC
CATSDNWETQYF
>TRBJ2-3|TRBV7-6|-|once
TGTGCCAGCAGGGCTTCTCCTTCCACAGCGGGGCAGTATTTT
CASRASPSTAGQYF
>TRBJ2-3|TRBV18|-|-
TGTGCCAGCTCACTTATAAGGGAGACAGATACGCAGTATTTT
CASSLIRETDTQYF
>TRBJ2-6|TRBV3-1/TRBV3-2|-|-
TGTGCCAGCAGCCAACGGGTACGGGTGGATTGGGATAGGTCTGGGGCCAACGTCCTGACTTTC
CASSQRVRVDWDRSGANVLTF
>TRBJ1-2|TRBV5-4|TRBD1|-
TGTGCCAGCAGCCCGGGACAGGGGCTATATGGCTACACCTTC
CASSPGQGLYGYTF
>TRBJ1-4|TRBV19|-|once
TGTGCCAGTACCCCGACCGCAAATGAAAAACTGTTTTTT
CASTPTANEKLFF
>TRBJ1-1|TRBV13|TRBD1|-
TGTGCCAGCAGCTTAGGGGGGACAGGAGGGATCGCTTTCTTT
CASSLGGTGGIAFF
>TRBJ1-2|TRBV29-1|-|-
TGCAGCGTGGAGGCGCCGGGGGTTGGCTACACCTTC
CSVEAPGVGYTF
>TRBJ1-1|TRBV3-1/TRBV3-2|-|-
TGTGCCAGCAGCCAAGCTCTGCGGACTGGGAATCCGGCTTTCTTT
CASSQALRTGNPAFF
>TRBJ1-1|TRBV9|TRBD1|-
TGTGCCAGCAGCCCCTGGGACAGAGAAAACACTGAAGCTTTCTTT
CASSPWDRENTEAFF
>TRBJ2-7|TRBV2|-|-
TGTGCCAGCAGTGAAACAGGGAGCTCCTACGAGCAGTACTTC
CASSETGSSYEQYF
>TRBJ1-5|TRBV19|-|-
TGTGCCAGTAGTATACCCCAAGGAGATCAGCCCCAGCATTTT
CASSIPQGDQPQHF
>TRBJ2-3|TRBV6-4|TRBD1|-
TGTGCCAGCAGCCCCCGGGGACAGGGGGCGAGCACAGATACGCAGTATTTT
CASSPRGQGASTDTQYF
>TRBJ2-7|TRBV7-8|-|-
TGTGCCAGCAGCCCTCAAAACTACGAGCAGTACTTC
CASSPQNYEQYF
>TRBJ2-7|TRBV29-1|TRBD2|-
TGCAGCGTTGAAGATTGCTGGCGACTAGCAGTCGAGCAGTACTTC
CSVEDCWRLAVEQYF
>TRBJ2-5|TRBV6-5|TRBD2|-
TGTGCCAGCAAGGAAAATAGCGGGATACAAGAGACCCAGTACTTC
CASKENSGIQETQYF
>TRBJ2-1|TRBV18|-|-
TGTGCCAGCTCACGGGGTGGCAATGAGCAGTTCTTC
CASSRGGNEQFF
>TRBJ1-5|TRBV6-2/TRBV6-3|-|few
TGTGCCAGCAGTTACTTATCCGTCCCGGGACAACTATCTGAGAGCAATCAGCCCCAGCATTTT
CASSYLSVPGQLSESNQPQHF
>TRBJ1-6|TRBV11-3|-|-
TGTGCCAGCAGCCTTTCCGGGAACAATTCACCCCTCCACTTT
CASSLSGNNSPLHF
>TRBJ1-1|TRBV12-3/TRBV12-4|-|-
TGTGCCAGCAGTTTAGCGCAGGTGGAAGCTTTCTTT
CASSLAQVEAFF
>TRBJ2-1|TRBV10-1|TRBD2|-
TGCGCCAGCAGTGAGTCTGATAGCGGGGCATTGTCCTACAATGAGCAGTTCTTC
CASSESDSGALSYNEQFF
>TRBJ1-4|TRBV15|-|-
TGTGCCACCAGCAGAGATTACGGGGGGAAAGGGGCAACTAATGAAAAACTGTTTTTT
CATSRDYGGKGATNEKLFF
>TRBJ1-1|TRBV5-1|-|-
TGCGCCAGCAGCCCCGCAGGGCCAATGAACACTGAAGCTTTCTTT
CASSPAGPMNTEAFF